These 13 T cell receptor beta chains were sequenced from one sample in a study of T cell responses to AZD1222 COVID-19 vaccine. This table comes from immunoSEQ multiplex PCR, and its TCRdb copy is limited to in-frame clones, with some not included. The repertoire holds some 120,000 clones, with approximately 93% as singletons. The starting material was peripheral blood, obtained on day 0 of AZD1222 vaccination. The origin of the receptors is an adult in good health.

Regarding this clone: The junction differs from germline at one of its ends, possibly a read error. The genes are TRBV11-1 and TRBJ1-1; 11 nucleotides align to TRBD1. The CDR3 length is 16 residues. The germline V gene has CDR1 SGHAT and CDR2 FQDESV (reference sequence). CDR3 sequence (DNA): TGTGCCAGCAGCCTAGCGGATAGGACAGGGGGCATTGAAGCTTTCTTT. Its translation: CASSLADRTGGIEAFF. The variable domain in full, with the rest retrieved from reference TRBV11-1 and TRBJ1-1, is EAEVAQSPRYKITEKSQAVAFWCDPISGHATLYWYRQILGQGPELLVQFQDESVVDDSQLPKDRFSAERLKGVDSTLKIQPAELGDSAMYLCASSLADRTGGIEAFFGQGTRLTVV.

V and J are TRBV25-1 and TRBJ1-1, with D uncertain. V lost 7 bases and J lost 2, with 8 bases in between. Germline V gene sequence: CDR1 MGHDK, CDR2 SYGVNS. This CDR3 comprises 12 residues. CDR3 bases: TGTGCCAGCACGGGTGTCAACACTGAAGCTTTCTTT. Translated, it gives CASTGVNTEAFF.

This clone showed up just once. The J gene is TRBJ2-7, the V gene TRBV5-5; the D gene is possibly TRBD1 (6 bases). Germline loops: CDR1 SGHKS, CDR2 YYEKEE (reference sequence). Trimming removed 5 bases from V and 3 bases from J, with 12 bases in between. This CDR3 comprises 13 residues. The CDR3 spells CASREGQIYEQYF. The CDR3 region has the DNA TGTGCCAGCAGGGAAGGACAGATCTACGAGCAGTACTTC.

The gene calls are TRBV4-3 and TRBJ2-7; D is ambiguous. The ends were cut back, 4 bases at V and 1 base at J, with 11 bases in the middle. The CDR3 consists of 14 residues. Germline V gives CDR1 LGHNA, CDR2 YSLEER. DNA of the CDR3: TGCGCCAGCAGCCCACACGGGCCGTCCTACGAGCAGTACTTC. It specifies CASSPHGPSYEQYF.

The V call is TRBV19, the J call TRBJ1-2; D is unclear. This CDR3 has 14 residues. Germline CDR1 LNHDA, CDR2 SQIVND (reference sequence). V shed 3 bases and J shed 3 bases, with 11 bases lying between them. Here the CDR3 DNA reads TGTGCCAGTAGTATTGCCCGGCCAGACTATGGCTACACCTTC. Translated, it gives CASSIARPDYGYTF.

This clone was observed a single time. This chain links TRBV6-5 with TRBJ1-1, with D hard to call. V gave up 7 bases and J gave up 1 base, with 10 bases separating them. The germline V gene encodes CDR1 MNHEY and CDR2 SVGAGI. This CDR3 spans 13 amino acids. CDR3 sequence: CASNHFRNTEAFF. The CDR3, as DNA: TGTGCCAGCAATCACTTCAGGAACACTGAAGCTTTCTTT.

The table lists this clone with a count of one. The chain is built from TRBV5-4 and TRBJ2-7; 7 bases fit TRBD2. In germline, CDR1 is SGHNT, CDR2 YYREEE (reference sequence). V was clipped by 3 bases and J by 3 bases; unmatched bases: 6. The length of the CDR3 is 14 residues. CDR3 region: CASSSQLADYEQYF. The DNA of the CDR3 is TGTGCCAGCAGCTCCCAGCTAGCGGACTACGAGCAGTACTTC.

The V gene is TRBV9, the J gene TRBJ2-7; perhaps TRBD2 as D (5 bases). Trimming left V 4 bases short and J 2 bases short, with 10 bases between. Germline V lookup: CDR1 SGDLS, CDR2 YYNGEE. This CDR3 has 13 amino acids. For the CDR3, the DNA is TGTGCCAGCAGCACCGGACTGGCCTACGAGCAGTACTTC. Encoded protein: CASSTGLAYEQYF. Full variable domain (rest looked up from reference TRBV9 and TRBJ2-7): DSGVTQTPKHLITATGQRVTLRCSPRSGDLSVYWYQQSLDQGLQFLIQYYNGEERAKGNILERFSAQQFPDLHSELNLSSLELGDSALYFCASSTGLAYEQYFGPGTRLTVT.

CDR3 region: CASSLGLGGDGIFLNEQFF. Written as DNA, the CDR3 is TGTGCCAGCAGCTTAGGTCTTGGGGGGGACGGTATATTTCTCAATGAGCAGTTCTTC. The chain uses TRBV7-2 and TRBJ2-1, with 7 positions matching TRBD2. CDR3 size: 19 residues. V lost 1 base and J lost 6; bases outside the gene matches: 18. CDR1 is SGHTA, CDR2 FQGNSA, per germline.

V usage is TRBV29-1 and J usage is TRBJ1-5; weak D call: TRBD1 (5 bases). The CDR3 sequence is 12 residues long. CDR1 and CDR2 (germline): SQVTM, ANQGSEA. Trimming left V 6 bases short and J 7 bases short, with 13 bases between. The CDR3 nucleotides are TGCAGCGTGCAGCAGGGTTGGCAGCCCCAGCATTTT. This encodes CSVQQGWQPQHF.

CDR3 in DNA: TGTGCCAGAAGGTCCCAGGCAGTAGATAATTCACCCCTCCACTTT. Residues: CARRSQAVDNSPLHF. The J gene is TRBJ1-6, the V gene TRBV5-3; D gene ambiguous. TRBV5-3 is known as an ORF, though its function is uncertain. The CDR3 has 15 amino acids. V was cut by 5 bases and J by 5 bases, with 14 bases left in between.

Only one count was recorded for this clone. The chain links TRBV6-2 or TRBV6-3 to TRBJ2-6, with D possibly being TRBD1 (5 bases). V was trimmed by 7 bases and J by 0 bases, leaving 16 bases between them. This CDR3 contains 17 residues. The germline V gene has CDR1 MNHEY and CDR2 SVGEGT. The CDR3 is CASIPKGAVSGANVLTF. The CDR3 DNA reads TGTGCCAGCATCCCAAAAGGGGCGGTCTCTGGGGCCAACGTCCTGACTTTC.

The chain links TRBV6-5 to TRBJ2-7; D is unresolved. The CDR3 is 15 residues long. Looked up from germline, CDR1 is MNHEY and CDR2 is SVGAGI. Trimming left V 6 bases short and J 2 bases short, with 17 bases between. The CDR3 DNA is TGTGCCAGCAGCCTAGGCCACGCGGCCACCTACGAGCAGTACTTC. It yields the protein CASSLGHAATYEQYF.